This TCR beta chain appears in the sequencing data of a study of blood T cell repertoires in COVID-19. Whole-study context: The cDNA or gDNA used as material had been derived from T cells, B-cell-depleted T cells, or PBMCs.

In the original workflow: Reference gene primer amplification in the assay estimated nucleated cell counts. Assay: immunoSEQ multiplex PCR; the TCRdb copy retains only in-frame clones and omits some. D and trimming were read from the DNA, whereas the V and J calls and clone size are those reported in that table. The table lists 200,000 to 250,000 clones, less than 85% of them singletons. The receptor comes from a man aged 35-49 years who had recovered from COVID-19. The sample was PBMCs or T cells enriched from blood (not recorded which).

CDR3 sequence (DNA): TGTGCCAGCAGCCCCACTTATGGACAGGGTCGGAGCTCGTCTGGAAACACCATATATTTT. It yields the protein CASSPTYGQGRSSSGNTIYF. The rearrangement uses TRBV4-2 and TRBJ1-3, with 8 bases lining up with TRBD1. This CDR3 is built from 20 residues. Losses at the gene ends were 4 bases for V and 1 base for J; bases not matched to a gene: 18. Germline values: CDR1 LGHNA, CDR2 YNFKEQ.